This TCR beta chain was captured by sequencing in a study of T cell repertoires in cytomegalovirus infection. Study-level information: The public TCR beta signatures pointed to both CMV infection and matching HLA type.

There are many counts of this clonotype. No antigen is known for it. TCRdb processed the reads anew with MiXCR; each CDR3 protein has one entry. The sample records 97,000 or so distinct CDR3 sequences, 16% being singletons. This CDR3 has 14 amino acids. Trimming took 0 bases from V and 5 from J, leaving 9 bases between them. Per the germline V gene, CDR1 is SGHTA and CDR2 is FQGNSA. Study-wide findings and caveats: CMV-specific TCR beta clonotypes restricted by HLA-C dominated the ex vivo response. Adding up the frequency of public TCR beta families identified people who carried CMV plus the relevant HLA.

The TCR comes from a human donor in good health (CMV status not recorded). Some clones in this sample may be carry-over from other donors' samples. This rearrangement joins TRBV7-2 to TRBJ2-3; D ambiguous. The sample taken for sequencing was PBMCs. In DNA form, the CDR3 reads TGTGCCAGCAGCTTAGCCGGTGTGGAAGATACGCAGTATTTT. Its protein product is CASSLAGVEDTQYF.